The rows below give T cell receptor beta chains drawn from one sample of a study of T cell responses to AZD1222 COVID-19 vaccine. TCRdb's copy holds only in-frame clones and misses some; the assay was immunoSEQ multiplex PCR. The profile covers 150,000 or so clones, with under 95% appearing a single time and 4% to 5.5% taken by the ten largest. Source: peripheral blood, taken 28 days after the second AZD1222 dose. Source of these receptors: an adult who received the AZD1222 COVID-19 vaccine. Both conserved end residues are part of each CDR3. Each record gives: clone size, J gene, V gene, D gene, CDR3 protein, CDR3 DNA. D genes are given only for firm matches. The size of a clone is reported for some rows only, either as once, few or many, or as a class for expanded clones.

clone_size: -
j_call: TRBJ2-7
v_call: TRBV30
d_call: TRBD2
cdr3_aa: CAWSWIAGDEQYF
cdr3_nt: TGTGCCTGGAGTTGGATAGCGGGAGACGAGCAGTACTTC

clone_size: -
j_call: TRBJ2-1
v_call: TRBV27
d_call: -
cdr3_aa: CASSPRGATQYNEQFF
cdr3_nt: TGTGCCAGCAGTCCAAGAGGCGCGACACAATACAATGAGCAGTTCTTC

clone_size: once
j_call: TRBJ1-5
v_call: TRBV5-5
d_call: -
cdr3_aa: CASSLAQTEPQHF
cdr3_nt: TGTGCCAGCAGCTTGGCCCAAACAGAGCCCCAGCATTTT

clone_size: -
j_call: TRBJ1-3
v_call: TRBV5-1
d_call: -
cdr3_aa: CASSLVEGYGNTIYF
cdr3_nt: TGCGCCAGCAGCTTGGTGGAGGGATACGGAAACACCATATATTTT

clone_size: -
j_call: TRBJ1-3
v_call: TRBV7-9
d_call: TRBD1
cdr3_aa: CASSPDRAGGNTIYF
cdr3_nt: TGTGCCAGCAGCCCGGACAGGGCGGGAGGAAACACCATATATTTT

clone_size: -
j_call: TRBJ2-7
v_call: TRBV7-9
d_call: -
cdr3_aa: CASSLVRDQDEQYF
cdr3_nt: TGTGCCAGCAGCTTAGTCCGGGATCAAGACGAGCAGTACTTC

clone_size: -
j_call: TRBJ2-2
v_call: TRBV15
d_call: TRBD1
cdr3_aa: CATSKEGAVGELFF
cdr3_nt: TGTGCCACCAGCAAAGAGGGGGCGGTCGGGGAGCTGTTTTTT

clone_size: -
j_call: TRBJ2-5
v_call: TRBV7-2
d_call: TRBD2
cdr3_aa: CASSGSGWGETQYF
cdr3_nt: TGTGCCAGCAGCGGTAGCGGGTGGGGAGAGACCCAGTACTTC

clone_size: -
j_call: TRBJ2-3
v_call: TRBV7-8
d_call: TRBD2
cdr3_aa: CASSRTGTRYTDTQYF
cdr3_nt: TGTGCCAGCAGTCGAACCGGGACTAGGTACACAGATACGCAGTATTTT

clone_size: -
j_call: TRBJ1-2
v_call: TRBV28
d_call: -
cdr3_aa: CASSLSSGGYTF
cdr3_nt: TGTGCCAGCAGTTTATCTTCGGGAGGCTACACCTTC

clone_size: -
j_call: TRBJ1-1
v_call: TRBV3-1/TRBV3-2
d_call: TRBD1
cdr3_aa: CASSQGAGGRTEAFF
cdr3_nt: TGTGCCAGCAGCCAAGGGGCAGGGGGCAGGACTGAAGCTTTCTTT

clone_size: -
j_call: TRBJ2-6
v_call: TRBV9
d_call: TRBD2
cdr3_aa: CASSVTPGLAGVFGANVLTF
cdr3_nt: TGTGCCAGCAGCGTAACCCCGGGACTAGCGGGAGTCTTTGGGGCCAACGTCCTGACTTTC

clone_size: -
j_call: TRBJ2-7
v_call: TRBV5-1
d_call: TRBD1
cdr3_aa: CASSLRQGGEQYF
cdr3_nt: TGCGCCAGCAGCCTTAGACAGGGGGGAGAGCAGTACTTC

clone_size: -
j_call: TRBJ1-4
v_call: TRBV10-3
d_call: TRBD1
cdr3_aa: CAISEGQGEKLFF
cdr3_nt: TGTGCCATCAGTGAAGGACAGGGTGAAAAACTGTTTTTT

clone_size: -
j_call: TRBJ2-1
v_call: TRBV19
d_call: -
cdr3_aa: CASAGVSYNEQFF
cdr3_nt: TGTGCCAGTGCAGGGGTTTCCTACAATGAGCAGTTCTTC

clone_size: -
j_call: TRBJ1-4
v_call: TRBV6-5
d_call: -
cdr3_aa: CASSYSGTGFNEKLFF
cdr3_nt: TGTGCCAGCAGTTACTCGGGCACAGGGTTTAATGAAAAACTGTTTTTT

clone_size: once
j_call: TRBJ2-3
v_call: TRBV7-9
d_call: TRBD2
cdr3_aa: CASSPDPYRLAGLSDTQYF
cdr3_nt: TGTGCCAGCAGCCCCGACCCCTACCGACTAGCGGGATTATCAGATACGCAGTATTTT

clone_size: -
j_call: TRBJ2-7
v_call: TRBV30
d_call: TRBD2
cdr3_aa: CAWSDRLAGEQYF
cdr3_nt: TGTGCCTGGAGTGACAGACTAGCGGGAGAGCAGTACTTC

clone_size: -
j_call: TRBJ2-2
v_call: TRBV29-1
d_call: -
cdr3_aa: CSVKVQLTGELFF
cdr3_nt: TGCAGCGTTAAGGTACAGCTCACCGGGGAGCTGTTTTTT

clone_size: -
j_call: TRBJ1-2
v_call: TRBV2
d_call: TRBD1
cdr3_aa: CASRGRGQGARGYTF
cdr3_nt: TGTGCCAGCAGGGGCCGAGGACAGGGGGCGCGAGGCTACACCTTC

clone_size: -
j_call: TRBJ2-1
v_call: TRBV5-1
d_call: TRBD2
cdr3_aa: CASSWTSGASNEQFF
cdr3_nt: TGCGCCAGCAGCTGGACTAGCGGGGCGTCCAATGAGCAGTTCTTC

clone_size: -
j_call: TRBJ1-2
v_call: TRBV18
d_call: TRBD1
cdr3_aa: CASSPAGQGAGYTF
cdr3_nt: TGTGCCAGCTCACCTGCGGGGCAGGGGGCCGGCTACACCTTC

clone_size: -
j_call: TRBJ1-6
v_call: TRBV28
d_call: -
cdr3_aa: CASGRGSSPLHF
cdr3_nt: TGTGCCAGCGGTAGGGGGAGTTCACCCCTCCACTTT

clone_size: once
j_call: TRBJ2-1
v_call: TRBV5-1
d_call: -
cdr3_aa: CASSTGDTSYNEQFF
cdr3_nt: TGCGCCAGCAGCACGGGAGACACCTCCTACAATGAGCAGTTCTTC

clone_size: -
j_call: TRBJ2-5
v_call: TRBV6-1
d_call: -
cdr3_aa: CASSETGSMSQYF
cdr3_nt: TGTGCCAGCAGTGAAACAGGGTCGATGTCCCAGTACTTC

clone_size: -
j_call: TRBJ2-3
v_call: TRBV3-1/TRBV3-2
d_call: -
cdr3_aa: CASSQDYPDTQYF
cdr3_nt: TGTGCCAGCAGCCAAGATTATCCAGATACGCAGTATTTT

clone_size: -
j_call: TRBJ1-6
v_call: TRBV6-5
d_call: TRBD1
cdr3_aa: CASRDRGVSPLHF
cdr3_nt: TGTGCCAGCAGAGACAGGGGTGTTTCACCCCTCCACTTT

clone_size: -
j_call: TRBJ2-3
v_call: TRBV28
d_call: TRBD2
cdr3_aa: CASRGDFSRWQYF
cdr3_nt: TGTGCCAGCCGGGGGGACTTTTCCCGGTGGCAGTATTTT

clone_size: -
j_call: TRBJ2-7
v_call: TRBV5-5
d_call: -
cdr3_aa: CASSLVSSSYEQYF
cdr3_nt: TGTGCCAGCAGCTTGGTATCTAGCTCCTACGAGCAGTACTTC

clone_size: once
j_call: TRBJ2-1
v_call: TRBV3-1/TRBV3-2
d_call: TRBD2
cdr3_aa: CASSQGFSGVNEQFF
cdr3_nt: TGTGCCAGCAGCCAGGGGTTTAGCGGGGTAAATGAGCAGTTCTTC

clone_size: -
j_call: TRBJ1-3
v_call: TRBV19
d_call: -
cdr3_aa: CASTFEGTRKNTIYF
cdr3_nt: TGTGCCAGTACCTTCGAGGGGACAAGGAAAAACACCATATATTTT

clone_size: -
j_call: TRBJ2-3
v_call: TRBV13
d_call: -
cdr3_aa: CASSLARHRANTQYF
cdr3_nt: TGTGCCAGCAGCTTAGCCAGGCACAGGGCTAATACGCAGTATTTT

clone_size: -
j_call: TRBJ1-1
v_call: TRBV6-1
d_call: -
cdr3_aa: CASSEARGALRAFF
cdr3_nt: TGTGCCAGCAGTGAAGCGAGAGGGGCTTTGCGGGCTTTCTTT

clone_size: once
j_call: TRBJ2-2
v_call: TRBV18
d_call: TRBD1
cdr3_aa: CASSRGTGDTGELFF
cdr3_nt: TGTGCCAGCTCCCGCGGGACAGGAGACACCGGGGAGCTGTTTTTT

clone_size: -
j_call: TRBJ2-1
v_call: TRBV7-2
d_call: -
cdr3_aa: CASSLALGGEQFF
cdr3_nt: TGTGCCAGCAGCTTAGCCCTCGGAGGTGAGCAGTTCTTC

clone_size: -
j_call: TRBJ1-1
v_call: TRBV6-5
d_call: -
cdr3_aa: CASSSQGAPTEAFF
cdr3_nt: TGTGCCAGCAGCTCACAGGGTGCTCCCACCGAAGCTTTCTTT

clone_size: -
j_call: TRBJ2-6
v_call: TRBV28
d_call: -
cdr3_aa: CASSFGGSSGANVLTF
cdr3_nt: TGTGCCAGCAGTTTTGGAGGGAGCTCTGGGGCCAACGTCCTGACTTTC

clone_size: -
j_call: TRBJ2-1
v_call: TRBV7-9
d_call: TRBD2
cdr3_aa: CASSDPGSGRGAYNEQFF
cdr3_nt: TGTGCCAGCAGCGACCCGGGTAGCGGGAGGGGGGCCTACAATGAGCAGTTCTTC

clone_size: -
j_call: TRBJ2-7
v_call: TRBV27
d_call: TRBD2
cdr3_aa: CASSLFFGRAYEQYF
cdr3_nt: TGTGCCAGCAGTTTATTCTTCGGGAGGGCCTACGAGCAGTACTTC

clone_size: -
j_call: TRBJ2-2
v_call: TRBV4-1
d_call: TRBD1
cdr3_aa: CASSQLQGLDTGELFF
cdr3_nt: TGCGCCAGCAGCCAACTACAGGGGTTGGACACCGGGGAGCTGTTTTTT

clone_size: -
j_call: TRBJ1-2
v_call: TRBV6-5
d_call: TRBD1
cdr3_aa: CASMGQGYGYTF
cdr3_nt: TGTGCCAGCATGGGACAGGGGTATGGCTACACCTTC

clone_size: -
j_call: TRBJ1-4
v_call: TRBV25-1
d_call: TRBD1
cdr3_aa: CASSEYTGVREKLFF
cdr3_nt: TGTGCCAGCAGTGAATATACAGGGGTGCGGGAAAAACTGTTTTTT

clone_size: -
j_call: TRBJ2-5
v_call: TRBV11-2
d_call: TRBD2
cdr3_aa: CASSEGLAGETQYF
cdr3_nt: TGTGCCAGCAGCGAAGGACTAGCGGGGGAGACCCAGTACTTC

clone_size: -
j_call: TRBJ2-7
v_call: TRBV11-2
d_call: TRBD1
cdr3_aa: CASSLGSPGQGYEQYF
cdr3_nt: TGTGCCAGCAGCTTAGGGTCTCCGGGACAGGGGTACGAGCAGTACTTC

clone_size: -
j_call: TRBJ1-1
v_call: TRBV12-2
d_call: -
cdr3_aa: CASRLAPQGRDMNTEAFF
cdr3_nt: TGTGCAAGTCGCTTAGCGCCTCAAGGACGGGACATGAACACTGAAGCTTTCTTT

clone_size: -
j_call: TRBJ1-1
v_call: TRBV30
d_call: -
cdr3_aa: CAWSPPPGVAEAFF
cdr3_nt: TGTGCCTGGAGTCCTCCGCCAGGGGTAGCTGAAGCTTTCTTT

clone_size: once
j_call: TRBJ2-1
v_call: TRBV19
d_call: -
cdr3_aa: CASKGLGAHLLGNEQFF
cdr3_nt: TGTGCCAGTAAGGGCTTAGGAGCTCATCTCTTAGGGAATGAGCAGTTCTTC

clone_size: -
j_call: TRBJ2-7
v_call: TRBV6-1
d_call: TRBD2
cdr3_aa: CASSPTGLAGEQYF
cdr3_nt: TGTGCCAGCAGTCCCACGGGACTAGCGGGCGAGCAGTACTTC

clone_size: -
j_call: TRBJ2-1
v_call: TRBV4-3
d_call: -
cdr3_aa: CASSLGREYDEQFF
cdr3_nt: TGCGCCAGCAGCCTGGGTCGAGAGTACGATGAGCAGTTCTTC